This T cell receptor beta chain emerged from a study of blood T cell repertoires in COVID-19. Study details: Researchers got acute and convalescent COVID-19 samples from the United States, Italy and Spain.

This CDR3 region has 16 residues. Between the trimmed V and J ends, which lost 9 bases and 0 bases, there was a span of 18 bases. Germline V gives CDR1 LNHDA, CDR2 SQIVND (reference sequence). Recruitment covered fewer than 25 US areas and drew participants whose ages spanned roughly 18 to 89 years. Cohort allocation depended upon clinical history that participants reported. Authors' methods: Nucleated cell counts were estimated from reference gene primer amplification. TCRdb keeps only in-frame clones here, not all; method: immunoSEQ multiplex PCR. The V and J calls and clone size are taken from that table; D and trimming were inferred from the DNA. The sample holds roughly 280,000 clones, 88% seen once.

This sequence joins TRBV19 and TRBJ2-1; D is undetermined. The receptor was isolated from a woman in her forties or fifties who had recovered from COVID-19. Sequencing was performed on PBMCs or T cells enriched from blood (not recorded which). In nucleotides, the CDR3 is TGTGCCAGCAAGATGGGCCGATCCTTCTCCTACAATGAGCAGTTCTTC. Its protein product is CASKMGRSFSYNEQFF.